These 18 T cell receptor beta chains originate from one sample sequenced in a study of blood T cell repertoires in COVID-19. Here immunoSEQ multiplex PCR was the method, and the copy in TCRdb shows in-frame clones only, minus some. The sample carries 200,000 to 300,000 clones, about 80% recorded once. The specimen sequenced was peripheral blood. The origin of the receptors is a man of 80 years or more with acute or convalescent COVID-19.

The chain recombines TRBV6-5 with TRBJ2-4; D is undetermined. V was trimmed by 2 bases and J by 1 base, leaving 3 bases between them. The CDR3 totals 13 residues. Germline lookup yields CDR1 MNHEY and CDR2 SVGAGI. The chain's CDR3 is CASSYEAKNIQYF. The CDR3 DNA reads as TGTGCCAGCAGTTACGAGGCCAAAAACATTCAGTACTTC.

This clone appeared a single time. The chain employs TRBV5-1 and TRBJ2-3, with no clear D. The CDR3 extends over 16 amino acids. Germline CDR1 and CDR2: SGHRS and YFSETQ. V was pared by 2 bases and J by 1 base, with 14 bases between. The CDR3 coding sequence is TGCGCCAGCAGCTTTGCAATTTTAGCCGGCACAGATACGCAGTATTTT. Amino acids: CASSFAILAGTDTQYF.

The chain links TRBV28 to TRBJ1-2; 9 nucleotides align to TRBD1. The CDR3 covers 15 residues. Trimming cost V 5 bases and J 8 bases; bases outside gene matches: 12. Germline lookup yields CDR1 MDHEN and CDR2 SYDVKM. The CDR3 DNA follows: TGTGCCAGCAGTCTATCTTGGGACAGGGTGGACGGCTACACCTTC. This codes for CASSLSWDRVDGYTF.

The chain is built from TRBV5-4 and TRBJ2-7; D is unclear. Trimming took 3 bases from V and 0 from J, leaving 7 bases between them. The CDR3 has 13 residues. Germline V gene data show CDR1 as SGHNT and CDR2 as YYREEE (reference sequence). In DNA form, the CDR3 reads TGTGCCAGCAGCTCGACTCCCTCCTACGAGCAGTACTTC. Residues: CASSSTPSYEQYF. Supplemented by reference TRBV5-4 and TRBJ2-7, the full variable domain reads ETGVTQSPTHLIKTRGQQVTLRCSSQSGHNTVSWYQQALGQGPQFIFQYYREEENGRGNFPPRFSGLQFPNYSSELNVNALELDDSALYLCASSSTPSYEQYFGPGTRLTVT.

The genes are TRBV4-2 and TRBJ2-3; maybe TRBD1 (6 bases). The CDR3 length is 14 residues. Germline-derived CDR1 and CDR2 are LGHNA and YNFKEQ. The V end lost 3 bases, the J end lost 2 bases, and 9 bases lay between the germline ends. In nucleotides, the CDR3 is TGTGCCAGCAGCCACGGACAGTCCACAGATACGCAGTATTTT. This sequence encodes CASSHGQSTDTQYF.

V is TRBV19 and J is TRBJ1-5; 11 bases agree with TRBD1. CDR1 and CDR2 (germline): LNHDA, SQIVND (reference sequence). The CDR3 spans 17 residues. J was trimmed by 3 bases and V by 6 bases; bases with no gene match: 10. CDR3 nucleotide sequence: TGTGCCAGTAGGGATCCGGGACAGGGGGGGGACAATCAGCCCCAGCATTTT. It is translated as CASRDPGQGGDNQPQHF.

The chain carries TRBV7-2 and TRBJ2-7; 7 nucleotides match TRBD1. The germline V gene has CDR1 SGHTA and CDR2 FQGNSA. Unmatched junction bases numbered 15, after V lost 7 bases and J lost 6 bases. The CDR3 is 15 amino acids. The CDR3 loop is CASKRETGLTGEQYF. CDR3 DNA sequence: TGTGCCAGCAAGAGGGAGACAGGGCTCACGGGCGAGCAGTACTTC.

The chain uses TRBV19 and TRBJ1-5, with D perhaps matching TRBD1 (6 bases). Germline CDR1 and CDR2: LNHDA and SQIVND (reference sequence). This CDR3 region has 15 residues. The V gene lost 5 bases and the J gene lost 3 bases, with 14 bases spanning the gap. This chain's CDR3 is CASSGSGTTNQPQHF. The CDR3 DNA follows: TGTGCCAGTAGTGGATCCGGGACAACCAATCAGCCCCAGCATTTT. The full variable domain, in which reference TRBV19 and TRBJ1-5 provide the parts outside the CDR3, is DGGITQSPKYLFRKEGQNVTLSCEQNLNHDAMYWYRQDPGQGLRLIYYSQIVNDFQKGDIAEGYSVSREKKESFPLTVTSAQKNPTAFYLCASSGSGTTNQPQHFGDGTRLSIL.

The genes are TRBV2 and TRBJ2-1; D perhaps matches TRBD1 (6 bases). The CDR3 loop spans 13 amino acids. The germline V gene has CDR1 SNHLY and CDR2 FYNNEI. Trimming shortened V by 5 bases and J by 8 bases, and 13 bases separated the two germline ends. The CDR3 loop reads CASSRGRGHEQFF. CDR3 nucleotide sequence: TGTGCCAGCAGTCGAGGCAGGGGCCATGAGCAGTTCTTC.

The CDR3 DNA follows: TGTGCCAGCACGGGGTTAGGGACAGGGATGACTAGCGGGAGTTACGGGTTTGATGAGCAGTTCTTC. This codes for CASTGLGTGMTSGSYGFDEQFF. J is TRBJ2-1 and V is TRBV2; 12 bases match TRBD2. In germline, CDR1 is SNHLY, CDR2 FYNNEI. V lost 7 bases and J lost 8; bases outside the gene matches: 30. CDR3 length equals 22 residues.

This clone was observed a few times. The gene calls are TRBV6-5 and TRBJ2-1; 7 bases agree with TRBD2. The V gene end was trimmed by 6 bases and the J gene end by 9 bases; junction bases not matched to a gene: 14. Looked up from germline, CDR1 is MNHEY and CDR2 is SVGAGI. The CDR3 runs 15 residues. The CDR3 loop reads CASSNLAVPGAEQFF. The DNA for the CDR3 is TGTGCCAGCAGCAATCTAGCGGTCCCTGGGGCTGAGCAGTTCTTC.

This clone has a single count. The chain has TRBV6-6 and TRBJ1-1; D perhaps matches TRBD1 (6 bases). The CDR3 runs to 13 residues. Germline lookup yields CDR1 MNHNY and CDR2 SVGAGI (reference sequence). The ends were cut back, 2 bases at V and 7 bases at J, with 11 bases in the middle. The CDR3 DNA reads TGTGCCAGCAGTTACGGGACACGGGTTGAAGCTTTCTTT. It specifies CASSYGTRVEAFF.

CDR3 bases: TGCGCCAGCAGCCCGACTAGCGGGAGTCCCGGGGAGCTGTTTTTT. This gives the protein CASSPTSGSPGELFF. The chain links TRBV5-1 to TRBJ2-2; 12 bases agree with TRBD2. CDR3 size: 15 residues. Trimming at V came to 4 bases and at J to 6 bases, leaving 4 bases not matched to a gene. CDR1 is SGHRS, CDR2 YFSETQ, per germline.

This clone turned up a few times. The chain links TRBV6-4 to TRBJ1-6, with D unresolved. The germline CDR1 and CDR2 sequences are MRHNA and SNTAGT. Trimming shortened V by 0 bases and J by 9 bases, and 9 bases separated the two germline ends. The CDR3 is 14 amino acids. The CDR3 here is CASSDSNTVSPLHF. In DNA, the CDR3 is TGTGCCAGCAGTGACTCGAATACAGTTTCACCCCTCCACTTT.

In its sample, this clone was seen a few times. This chain links TRBV27 with TRBJ1-1, with D hard to call. The CDR3 has 15 residues. V lost 2 bases, J lost 0 bases, and 10 bases lay in between. The V gene's germline CDR1 is MNHEY and CDR2 SMNVEV (reference sequence). CDR3 protein: CASSLRLGLNTEAFF. In DNA, the CDR3 is TGTGCCAGCAGTTTACGGCTGGGCCTGAACACTGAAGCTTTCTTT.

The chain has TRBV28 and TRBJ2-1; D not resolved. V was cut by 4 bases and J by 1 base, with 11 bases left in between. The CDR3 is made up of 15 amino acids. CDR1 MDHEN and CDR2 SYDVKM come from the germline V gene. Here the CDR3 reads CASSSAGISYNEQFF. CDR3 nucleotides: TGTGCCAGCAGTTCCGCAGGTATATCCTACAATGAGCAGTTCTTC.

This chain's CDR3 is CASSATGGNQPQHF. DNA for the CDR3: TGTGCCAGCAGTGCGACAGGGGGCAATCAGCCCCAGCATTTT. V is TRBV25-1 and J is TRBJ1-5; 8 positions agree with TRBD1. This CDR3 contains 14 residues. The trim removed 4 bases at V and 2 bases at J, leaving 1 base unmatched. Germline assignment: CDR1 MGHDK and CDR2 SYGVNS.

The J gene is TRBJ2-3, the V gene TRBV4-1; 13 positions agree with TRBD2. V trimming: 4 bases; J trimming: 5 bases; junction bases outside the gene matches: 9. This CDR3 spans 17 amino acids. Germline V gene lookup returns CDR1 MGHRA and CDR2 YSYEKL. CDR3 in amino acids: CASSLQLAGGRIDTQYF. DNA for the CDR3: TGCGCCAGCAGCCTCCAACTAGCGGGGGGGAGGATAGATACGCAGTATTTT.